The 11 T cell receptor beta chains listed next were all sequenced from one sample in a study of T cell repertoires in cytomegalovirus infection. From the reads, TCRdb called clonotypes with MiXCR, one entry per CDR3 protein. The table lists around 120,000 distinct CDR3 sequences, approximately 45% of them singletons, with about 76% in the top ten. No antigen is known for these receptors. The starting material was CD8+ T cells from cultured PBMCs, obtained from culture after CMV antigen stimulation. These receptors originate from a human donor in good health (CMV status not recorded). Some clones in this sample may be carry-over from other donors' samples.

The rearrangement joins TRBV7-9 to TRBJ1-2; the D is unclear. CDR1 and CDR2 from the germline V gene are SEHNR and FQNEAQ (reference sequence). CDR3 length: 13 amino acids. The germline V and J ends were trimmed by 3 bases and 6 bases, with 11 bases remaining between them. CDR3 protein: CASSLGIGDGYTF. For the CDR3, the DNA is TGTGCCAGCAGCTTGGGAATTGGCGATGGCTACACCTTC.

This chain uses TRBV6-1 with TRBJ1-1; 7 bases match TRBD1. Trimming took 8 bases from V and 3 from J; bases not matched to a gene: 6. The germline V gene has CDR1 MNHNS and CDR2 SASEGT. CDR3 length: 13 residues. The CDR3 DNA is TGTGCCAGCTACAGGGGTTTATACACTGAAGCTTTCTTT. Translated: CASYRGLYTEAFF.

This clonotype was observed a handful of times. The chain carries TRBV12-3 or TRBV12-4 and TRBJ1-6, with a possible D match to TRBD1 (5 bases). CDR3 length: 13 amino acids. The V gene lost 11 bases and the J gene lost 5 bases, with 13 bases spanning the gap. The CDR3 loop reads CASRGGNNSPLHF. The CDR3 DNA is TGTGCCTCGCGGGGGGGAAATAATTCACCCCTCCACTTT.

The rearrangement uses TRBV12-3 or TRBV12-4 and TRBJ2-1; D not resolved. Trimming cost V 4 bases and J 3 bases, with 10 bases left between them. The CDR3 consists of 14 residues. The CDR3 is CASSSGSYYNEQFF. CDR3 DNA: TGTGCCAGCAGTTCCGGATCCTACTACAATGAGCAGTTCTTC.

The CDR3 region is CASSVDGDEQFF. The CDR3 nucleotides are TGTGCCAGCAGCGTAGATGGGGATGAGCAGTTCTTC. The gene calls are TRBV9 and TRBJ2-1; D is undetermined. Looked up from germline, CDR1 is SGDLS and CDR2 is YYNGEE. V dropped 0 bases and J dropped 8 bases, with 6 bases sitting between them. The CDR3 is 12 residues long.

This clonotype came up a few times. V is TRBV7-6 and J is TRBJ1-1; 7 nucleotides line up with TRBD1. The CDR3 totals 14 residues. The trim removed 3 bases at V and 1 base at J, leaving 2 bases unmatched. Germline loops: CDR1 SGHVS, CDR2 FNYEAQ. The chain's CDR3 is CASSLGQTNTEAFF. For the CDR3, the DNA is TGTGCCAGCAGCTTGGGACAGACGAACACTGAAGCTTTCTTT. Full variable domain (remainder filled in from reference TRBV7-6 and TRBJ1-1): GAGVSQSPRYKVTKRGQDVALRCDPISGHVSLYWYRQALGQGPEFLTYFNYEAQQDKSGLPNDRFSAERPEGSISTLTIQRTEQRDSAMYRCASSLGQTNTEAFFGQGTRLTVV.

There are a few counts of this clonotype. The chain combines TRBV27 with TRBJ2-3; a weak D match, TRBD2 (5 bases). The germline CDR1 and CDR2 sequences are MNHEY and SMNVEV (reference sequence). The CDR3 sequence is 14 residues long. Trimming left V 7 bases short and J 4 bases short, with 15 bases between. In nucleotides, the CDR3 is TGTGCCAGCACTCACCTACGGGGATCAGATACGCAGTATTTT. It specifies CASTHLRGSDTQYF.

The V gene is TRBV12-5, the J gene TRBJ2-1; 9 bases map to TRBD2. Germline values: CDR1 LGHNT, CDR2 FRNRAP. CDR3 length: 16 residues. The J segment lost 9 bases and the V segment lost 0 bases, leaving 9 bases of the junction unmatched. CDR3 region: CASGLVLGGGAVEQFF. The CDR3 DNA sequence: TGTGCTAGTGGTTTGGTACTTGGCGGGGGGGCGGTTGAGCAGTTCTTC.

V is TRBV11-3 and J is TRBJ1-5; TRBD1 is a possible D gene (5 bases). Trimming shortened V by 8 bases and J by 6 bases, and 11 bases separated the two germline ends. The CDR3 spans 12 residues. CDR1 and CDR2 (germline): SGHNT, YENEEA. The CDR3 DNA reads TGTGCCAGCTGCGGGGGGTGTCAGCCCCAGCATTTT. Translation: CASCGGCQPQHF.

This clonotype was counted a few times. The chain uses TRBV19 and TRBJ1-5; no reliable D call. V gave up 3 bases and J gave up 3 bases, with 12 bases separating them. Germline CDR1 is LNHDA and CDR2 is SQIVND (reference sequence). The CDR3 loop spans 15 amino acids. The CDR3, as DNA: TGTGCCAGTAGTATCTCGGGAACAGACAATCAGCCCCAGCATTTT. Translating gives CASSISGTDNQPQHF. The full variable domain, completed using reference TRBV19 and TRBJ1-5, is DGGITQSPKYLFRKEGQNVTLSCEQNLNHDAMYWYRQDPGQGLRLIYYSQIVNDFQKGDIAEGYSVSREKKESFPLTVTSAQKNPTAFYLCASSISGTDNQPQHFGDGTRLSIL.

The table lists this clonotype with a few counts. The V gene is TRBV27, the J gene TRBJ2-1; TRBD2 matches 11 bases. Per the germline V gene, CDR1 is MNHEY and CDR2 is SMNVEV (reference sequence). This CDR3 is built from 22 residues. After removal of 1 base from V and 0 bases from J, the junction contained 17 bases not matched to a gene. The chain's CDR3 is CASSLFWASSGGPPNSYNEQFF. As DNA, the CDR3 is TGTGCCAGCAGTTTATTCTGGGCGTCTAGCGGGGGGCCGCCGAACTCCTACAATGAGCAGTTCTTC.